This T cell receptor beta chain was identified during a study of CD4 T cells in relation to SARS-CoV-2 and coronaviruses. CD4+ T cells from unexposed donors were obtained before the COVID-19 pandemic (2011-2018). After ten to eleven days of culture, CD4+ T cells were isolated. The CDR3 runs to 12 residues. The V gene's germline CDR1 is LGHDT and CDR2 YNNKEL (reference sequence). The germline V and J ends were trimmed by 5 bases and 2 bases, with 6 bases remaining between them. Regarding this clone: Its cognate antigen is unknown.

The assay was immunoSEQ multiplex PCR, and TCRdb's table has in-frame clones only and misses some. The table lists over 15,000 clones, about four fifths of them singletons. This sequence originates from a human donor in good health. The sample was CD4+ T cells from PBMCs, cultured in vitro. This chain connects TRBV3-1 (or the pseudogene TRBV3-2) to TRBJ2-5; D not resolved. In DNA, the CDR3 is TGTGCCAGCAGCTCTCAGCAAGAGACCCAGTACTTC. Its translation: CASSSQQETQYF.